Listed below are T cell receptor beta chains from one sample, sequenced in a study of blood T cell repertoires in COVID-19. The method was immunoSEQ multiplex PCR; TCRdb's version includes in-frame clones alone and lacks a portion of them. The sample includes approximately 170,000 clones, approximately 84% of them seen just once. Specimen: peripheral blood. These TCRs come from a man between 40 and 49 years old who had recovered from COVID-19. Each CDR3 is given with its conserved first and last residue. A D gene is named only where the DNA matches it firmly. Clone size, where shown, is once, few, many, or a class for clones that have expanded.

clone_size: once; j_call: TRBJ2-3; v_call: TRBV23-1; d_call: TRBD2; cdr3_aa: CASTLAGGTDTQYF; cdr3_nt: TGCGCCAGCACCTTAGCGGGGGGAACAGATACGCAGTATTTT
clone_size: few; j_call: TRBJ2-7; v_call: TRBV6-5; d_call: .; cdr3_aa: CASSYTRQTLYEQYF; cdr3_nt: TGTGCCAGCAGTTACACCCGACAGACCCTCTACGAGCAGTACTTC
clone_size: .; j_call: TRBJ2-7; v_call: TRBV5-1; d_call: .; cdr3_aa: CASSSRRGYEQYF; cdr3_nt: TGCGCCAGCAGCTCCCGCCGGGGATACGAGCAGTACTTC
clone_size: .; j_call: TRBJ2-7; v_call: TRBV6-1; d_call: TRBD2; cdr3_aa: CASSETGASGSYEQYF; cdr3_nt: TGTGCCAGCAGTGAAACCGGGGCTAGCGGCTCCTACGAGCAGTACTTC
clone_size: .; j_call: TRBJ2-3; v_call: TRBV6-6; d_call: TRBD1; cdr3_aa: CASTPRGPTDTQYF; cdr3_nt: TGTGCCAGCACCCCCAGGGGGCCCACAGATACGCAGTATTTT
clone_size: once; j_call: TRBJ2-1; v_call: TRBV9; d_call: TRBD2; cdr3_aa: CASSPSLAGGPGYEQFF; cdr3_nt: TGTGCCAGCAGCCCGTCCCTAGCGGGAGGCCCGGGGTATGAGCAGTTCTTC
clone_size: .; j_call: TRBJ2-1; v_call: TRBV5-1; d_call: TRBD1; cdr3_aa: CASGRDRAPNEQFF; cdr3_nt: TGCGCCAGCGGCCGGGACAGGGCCCCCAATGAGCAGTTCTTC
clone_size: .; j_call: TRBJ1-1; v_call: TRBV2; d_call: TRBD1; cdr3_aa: CASSVPGQGRGAEAFF; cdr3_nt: TGTGCCAGCAGTGTACCTGGACAGGGAAGAGGCGCTGAAGCTTTCTTT
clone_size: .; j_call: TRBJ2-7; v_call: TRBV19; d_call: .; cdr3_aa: CASSMGTGRGYEQYF; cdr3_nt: TGTGCCAGTAGTATGGGTACGGGCCGGGGATACGAGCAGTACTTC
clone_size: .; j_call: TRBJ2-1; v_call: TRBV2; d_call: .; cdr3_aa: CASSAPRTRDEQFF; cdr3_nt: TGTGCCAGCAGTGCCCCAAGGACACGCGATGAGCAGTTCTTC
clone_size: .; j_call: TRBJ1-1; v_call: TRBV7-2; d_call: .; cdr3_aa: CASSFYREEAFF; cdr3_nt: TGTGCCAGCAGCTTCTACAGGGAAGAAGCTTTCTTT
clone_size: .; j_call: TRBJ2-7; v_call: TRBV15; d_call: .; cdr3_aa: CATSIPTSYEQYF; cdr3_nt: TGTGCCACCAGCATCCCGACTAGCTACGAGCAGTACTTC
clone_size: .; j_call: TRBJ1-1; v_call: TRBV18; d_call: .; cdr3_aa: CASSPLGTGYTEAFF; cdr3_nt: TGTGCCAGCTCACCACTGGGCACAGGGTATACTGAAGCTTTCTTT
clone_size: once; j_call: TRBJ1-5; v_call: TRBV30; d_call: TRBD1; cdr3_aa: CAWSTGGNQPQHF; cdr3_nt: TGTGCCTGGAGTACAGGGGGCAATCAGCCCCAGCATTTT
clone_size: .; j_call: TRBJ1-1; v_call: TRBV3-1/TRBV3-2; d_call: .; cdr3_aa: CASTDGLRENTEAFF; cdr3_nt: TGTGCCAGCACCGATGGACTGAGAGAGAACACTGAAGCTTTCTTT
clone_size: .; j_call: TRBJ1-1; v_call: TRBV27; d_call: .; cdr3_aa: CASSTDRNTEAFF; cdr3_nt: TGTGCCAGCAGTACGGACAGGAACACTGAAGCTTTCTTT
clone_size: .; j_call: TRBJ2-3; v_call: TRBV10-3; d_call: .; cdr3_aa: CAISDRAKSTDTQYF; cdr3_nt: TGTGCCATCAGTGACAGGGCCAAAAGCACAGATACGCAGTATTTT
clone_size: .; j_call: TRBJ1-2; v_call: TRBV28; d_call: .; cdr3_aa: CASSSSGPANYGYTF; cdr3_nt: TGTGCCAGCAGTTCATCAGGCCCAGCTAACTATGGCTACACCTTC
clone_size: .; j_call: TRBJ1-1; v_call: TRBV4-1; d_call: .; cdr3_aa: CASSQDGGMNTEAFF; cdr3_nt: TGCGCCAGCAGCCAAGATGGGGGCATGAACACTGAAGCTTTCTTT
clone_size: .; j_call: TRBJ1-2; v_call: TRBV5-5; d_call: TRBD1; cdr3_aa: CASSLQGAANYGYTF; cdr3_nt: TGTGCCAGCAGCTTACAGGGGGCGGCCAACTATGGCTACACCTTC
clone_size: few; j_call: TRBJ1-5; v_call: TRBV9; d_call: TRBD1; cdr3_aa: CASSVDGQGHQPQHF; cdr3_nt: TGTGCCAGCAGCGTAGATGGACAGGGCCATCAGCCCCAGCATTTT
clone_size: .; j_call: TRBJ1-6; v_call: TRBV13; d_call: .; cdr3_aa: CASSWAGQMNNSPLHF; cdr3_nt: TGTGCCAGCAGCTGGGCGGGCCAAATGAATAATTCACCCCTCCACTTT
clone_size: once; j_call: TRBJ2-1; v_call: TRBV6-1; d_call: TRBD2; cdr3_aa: CASSEEPSGTNEQFF; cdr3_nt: TGTGCCAGCAGTGAAGAACCTAGCGGCACCAATGAGCAGTTCTTC
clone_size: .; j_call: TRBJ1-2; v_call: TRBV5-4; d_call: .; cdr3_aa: CASSLAAGRSGYTF; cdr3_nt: TGTGCCAGCAGCTTGGCTGCGGGGCGCAGTGGCTACACCTTC
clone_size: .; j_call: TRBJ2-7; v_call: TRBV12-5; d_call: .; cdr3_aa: CASGFAGFSQYF; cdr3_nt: TGTGCTAGTGGTTTCGCGGGGTTTAGCCAGTACTTC
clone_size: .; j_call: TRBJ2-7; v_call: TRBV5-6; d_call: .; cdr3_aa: CASKLLGGFEQYF; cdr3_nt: TGTGCCAGCAAATTGCTAGGGGGTTTCGAGCAGTACTTC
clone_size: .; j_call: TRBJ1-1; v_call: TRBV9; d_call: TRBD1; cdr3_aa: CASGTGGNTEAFF; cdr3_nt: TGTGCCAGCGGGACAGGAGGGAACACTGAAGCTTTCTTT
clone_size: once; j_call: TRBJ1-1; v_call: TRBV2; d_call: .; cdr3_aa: CASREEQNTEAFF; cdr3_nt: TGTGCCAGCAGGGAGGAGCAGAACACTGAAGCTTTCTTT
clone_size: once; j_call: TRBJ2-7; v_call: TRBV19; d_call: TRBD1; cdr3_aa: CASSRQTRTGNEQYF; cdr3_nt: TGTGCCAGTAGTCGACAAACCCGGACAGGGAACGAGCAGTACTTC
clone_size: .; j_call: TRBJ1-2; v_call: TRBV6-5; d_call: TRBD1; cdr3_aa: CASRQGGYGYTF; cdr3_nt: TGTGCCAGCAGGCAGGGGGGTTATGGCTACACCTTC
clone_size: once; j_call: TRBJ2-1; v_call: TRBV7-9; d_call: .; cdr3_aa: CASSLEIASLVNNEQFF; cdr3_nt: TGTGCCAGCAGCTTGGAGATAGCGAGCTTGGTTAACAATGAGCAGTTCTTC
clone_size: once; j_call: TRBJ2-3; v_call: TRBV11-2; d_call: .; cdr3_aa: CASSPVAVTDTQYF; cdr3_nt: TGTGCCAGCAGCCCGGTCGCGGTCACAGATACGCAGTATTTT
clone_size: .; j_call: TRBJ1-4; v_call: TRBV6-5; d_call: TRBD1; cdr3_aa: CASSSGGRTNEKLFF; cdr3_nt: TGTGCCAGCAGTTCAGGGGGCAGGACTAATGAAAAACTGTTTTTT
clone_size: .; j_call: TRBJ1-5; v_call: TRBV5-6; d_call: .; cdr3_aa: CASSLGSGAQPQHF; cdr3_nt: TGTGCCAGCAGCTTGGGGTCAGGGGCTCAGCCCCAGCATTTT
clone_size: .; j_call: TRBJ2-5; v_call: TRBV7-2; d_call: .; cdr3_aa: CASSLGIRETQYF; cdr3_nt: TGTGCCAGCAGCTTAGGTATTCGGGAGACCCAGTACTTC
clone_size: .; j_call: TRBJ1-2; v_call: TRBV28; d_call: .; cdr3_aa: CASSSFPRGNYGYTF; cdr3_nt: TGTGCCAGCAGTTCCTTTCCACGGGGTAACTATGGCTACACCTTC
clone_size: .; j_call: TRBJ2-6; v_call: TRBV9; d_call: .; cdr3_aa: CASSPWTEDFSGANVLTF; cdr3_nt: TGTGCCAGCAGCCCATGGACAGAGGATTTCTCTGGGGCCAACGTCCTGACTTTC
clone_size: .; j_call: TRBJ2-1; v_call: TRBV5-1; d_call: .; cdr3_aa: CASSLTVHEQFF; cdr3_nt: TGCGCCAGCAGCTTGACAGTCCATGAGCAGTTCTTC
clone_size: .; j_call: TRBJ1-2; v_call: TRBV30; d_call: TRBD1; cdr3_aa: CAWSVLRQGNGYTF; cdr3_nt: TGTGCCTGGAGTGTACTCCGACAGGGAAATGGCTACACCTTC
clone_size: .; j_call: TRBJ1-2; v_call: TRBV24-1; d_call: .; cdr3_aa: CATSDHTGGLSNGYTF; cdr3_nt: TGTGCCACCAGTGATCATACAGGTGGGCTTAGCAATGGCTACACCTTC
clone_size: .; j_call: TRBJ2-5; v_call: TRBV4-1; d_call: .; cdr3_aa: CASSQDGGPRETQYF; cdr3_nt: TGCGCCAGCAGCCAAGACGGGGGGCCTAGAGAGACCCAGTACTTC
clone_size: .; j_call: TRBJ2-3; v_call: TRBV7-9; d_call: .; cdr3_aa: CASSLVGDTQYF; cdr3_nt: TGTGCCAGCAGCTTGGTGGGCGATACGCAGTATTTT
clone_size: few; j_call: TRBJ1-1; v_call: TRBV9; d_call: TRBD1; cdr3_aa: CASSGGDSTEAFF; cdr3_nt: TGTGCCAGCAGCGGGGGGGACAGCACTGAAGCTTTCTTT
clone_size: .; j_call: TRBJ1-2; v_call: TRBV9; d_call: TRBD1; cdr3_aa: CASSLRQGASGYTF; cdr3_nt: TGTGCCAGCAGCCTGCGACAGGGGGCATCCGGCTACACCTTC
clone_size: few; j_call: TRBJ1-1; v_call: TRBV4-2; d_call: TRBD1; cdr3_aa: CASSQDGQGNTEAFF; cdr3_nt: TGTGCCAGCAGCCAAGACGGACAGGGGAACACTGAAGCTTTCTTT
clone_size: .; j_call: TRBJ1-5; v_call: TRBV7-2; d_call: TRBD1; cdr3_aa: CASSSDREVQPQHF; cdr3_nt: TGTGCCAGCAGCTCGGACAGGGAAGTTCAGCCCCAGCATTTT
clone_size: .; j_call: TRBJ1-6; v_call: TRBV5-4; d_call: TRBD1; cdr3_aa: CASSGQGEESPLHF; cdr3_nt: TGTGCCAGCAGCGGTCAGGGGGAGGAATCACCCCTCCACTTT
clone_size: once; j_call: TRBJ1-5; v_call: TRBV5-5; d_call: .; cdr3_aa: CASSFREVKQGYQPQHF; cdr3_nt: TGTGCCAGCAGCTTCAGGGAAGTGAAACAGGGCTATCAGCCCCAGCATTTT
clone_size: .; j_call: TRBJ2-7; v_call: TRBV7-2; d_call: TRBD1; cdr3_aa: CASSLGQGSDSSYEQYF; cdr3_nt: TGTGCCAGCAGCTTAGGACAGGGCAGCGATAGCTCCTACGAGCAGTACTTC
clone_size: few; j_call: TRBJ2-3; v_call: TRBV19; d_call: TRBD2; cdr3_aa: CASQGGVGTDTQYF; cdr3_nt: TGTGCCAGCCAGGGAGGGGTGGGGACAGATACGCAGTATTTT